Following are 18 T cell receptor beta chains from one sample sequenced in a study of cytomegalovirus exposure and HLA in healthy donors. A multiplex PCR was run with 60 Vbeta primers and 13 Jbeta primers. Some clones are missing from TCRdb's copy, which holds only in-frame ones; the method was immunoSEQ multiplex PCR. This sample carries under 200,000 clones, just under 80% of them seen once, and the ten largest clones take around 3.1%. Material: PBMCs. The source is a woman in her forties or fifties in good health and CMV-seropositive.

For the CDR3, the DNA is TGTGCCAGCAGCTTTAGTAACGTGGCTTTCTTT. It encodes CASSFSNVAFF. The chain uses TRBV7-2 and TRBJ1-1; D gene ambiguous. Germline V gene data show CDR1 as SGHTA and CDR2 as FQGNSA. CDR3 length: 11 amino acids. Trimming cost V 3 bases and J 11 bases, with 10 bases left between them.

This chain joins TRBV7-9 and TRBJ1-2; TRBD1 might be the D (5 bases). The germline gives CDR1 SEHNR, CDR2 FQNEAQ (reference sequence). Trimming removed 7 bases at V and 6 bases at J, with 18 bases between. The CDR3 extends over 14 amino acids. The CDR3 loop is CASNHVRGGNGYTF. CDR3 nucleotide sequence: TGTGCCAGCAACCACGTGCGGGGGGGGAATGGCTACACCTTC.

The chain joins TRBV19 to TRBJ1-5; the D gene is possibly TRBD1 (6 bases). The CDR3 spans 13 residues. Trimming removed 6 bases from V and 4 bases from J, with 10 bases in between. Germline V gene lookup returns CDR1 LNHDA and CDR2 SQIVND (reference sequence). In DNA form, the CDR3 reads TGTGCCAGTAGGGGGGGGCCTAATCAGCCCCAGCATTTT. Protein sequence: CASRGGPNQPQHF.

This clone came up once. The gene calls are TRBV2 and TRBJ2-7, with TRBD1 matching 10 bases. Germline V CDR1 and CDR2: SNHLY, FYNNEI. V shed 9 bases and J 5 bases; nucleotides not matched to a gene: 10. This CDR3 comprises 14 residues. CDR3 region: CASSPGQGRHEQYF. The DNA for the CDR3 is TGTGCCAGTTCCCCGGGACAGGGGAGGCACGAGCAGTACTTC.

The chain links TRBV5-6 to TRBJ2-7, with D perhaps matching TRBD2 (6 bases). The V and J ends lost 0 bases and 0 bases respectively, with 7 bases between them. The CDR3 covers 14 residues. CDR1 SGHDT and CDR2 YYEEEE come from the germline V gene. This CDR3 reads CASSLVGSSYEQYF. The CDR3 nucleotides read TGTGCCAGCAGCTTGGTCGGGAGCTCCTACGAGCAGTACTTC.

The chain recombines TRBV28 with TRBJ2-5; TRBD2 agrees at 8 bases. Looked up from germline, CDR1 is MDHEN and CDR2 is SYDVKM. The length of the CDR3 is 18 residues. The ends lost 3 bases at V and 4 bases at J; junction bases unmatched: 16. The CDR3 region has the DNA TGTGCCAGCAGTTTGCTAATGGGGCGCAGCGGGAGCCTAGAGACCCAGTACTTC. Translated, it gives CASSLLMGRSGSLETQYF.

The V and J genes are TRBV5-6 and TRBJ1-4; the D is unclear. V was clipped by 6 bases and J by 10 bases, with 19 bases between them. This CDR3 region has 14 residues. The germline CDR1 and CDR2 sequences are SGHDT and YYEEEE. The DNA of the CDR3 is TGTGCCAGCACCGAAAAATCCCCAGGTGGAAAACTGTTTTTT. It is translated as CASTEKSPGGKLFF.

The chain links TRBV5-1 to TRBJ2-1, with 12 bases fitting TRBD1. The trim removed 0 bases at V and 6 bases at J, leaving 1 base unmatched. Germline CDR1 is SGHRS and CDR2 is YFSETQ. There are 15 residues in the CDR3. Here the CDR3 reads CASSLGDRGLNEQFF. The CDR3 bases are TGCGCCAGCAGCTTGGGGGACAGGGGGCTCAATGAGCAGTTCTTC.

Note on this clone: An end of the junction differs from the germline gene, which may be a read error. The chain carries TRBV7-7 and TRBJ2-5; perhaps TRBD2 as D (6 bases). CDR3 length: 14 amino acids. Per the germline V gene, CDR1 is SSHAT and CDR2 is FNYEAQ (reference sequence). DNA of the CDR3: TGTGCTAGCAGCCCCACCGGGAGACAAGAGACCCAGTACTTC. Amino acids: CASSPTGRQETQYF.

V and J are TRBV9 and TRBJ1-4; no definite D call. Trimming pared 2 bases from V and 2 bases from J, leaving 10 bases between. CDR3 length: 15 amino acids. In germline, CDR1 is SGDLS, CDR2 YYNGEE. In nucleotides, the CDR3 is TGTGCCAGCAGCGTTGGAGCGTACACTAATGAAAAACTGTTTTTT. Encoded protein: CASSVGAYTNEKLFF.

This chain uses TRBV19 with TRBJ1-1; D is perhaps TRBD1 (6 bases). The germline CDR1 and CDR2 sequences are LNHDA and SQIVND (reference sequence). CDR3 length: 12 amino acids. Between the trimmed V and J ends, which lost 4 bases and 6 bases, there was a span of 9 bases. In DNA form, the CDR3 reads TGTGCCAGTAGTAACAGGGCAGCTGAAGCTTTCTTT. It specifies CASSNRAAEAFF.

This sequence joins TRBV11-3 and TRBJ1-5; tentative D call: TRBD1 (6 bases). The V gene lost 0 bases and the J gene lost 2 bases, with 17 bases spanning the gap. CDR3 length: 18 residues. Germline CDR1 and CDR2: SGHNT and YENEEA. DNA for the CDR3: TGTGCCAGCAGCTTAGATCTCCCCAGGGGATGTTGCAATCAGCCCCAGCATTTT. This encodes CASSLDLPRGCCNQPQHF. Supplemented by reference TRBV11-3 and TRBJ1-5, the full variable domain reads EAGVVQSPRYKIIEKKQPVAFWCNPISGHNTLYWYLQNLGQGPELLIRYENEEAVDDSQLPKDRFSAERLKGVDSTLKIQPAELGDSAVYLCASSLDLPRGCCNQPQHFGDGTRLSIL.

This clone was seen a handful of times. The CDR3 loop is CASRLVSQNNQPQHF. As DNA, the CDR3 is TGTGCAAGTCGCTTAGTATCACAGAACAATCAGCCCCAGCATTTT. V gene TRBV12-2 combines with J gene TRBJ1-5; the D call of TRBD1 is as the table states it, not checked on the DNA. TRBV12-2 is recorded as a pseudogene. The CDR3 is 15 residues long.

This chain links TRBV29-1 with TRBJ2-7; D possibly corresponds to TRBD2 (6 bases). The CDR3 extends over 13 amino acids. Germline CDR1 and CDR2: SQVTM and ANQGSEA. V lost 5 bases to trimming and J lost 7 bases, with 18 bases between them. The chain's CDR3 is CSVRRDLGEEQYF. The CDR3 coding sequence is TGCAGCGTTCGGCGGGATCTCGGAGAAGAGCAGTACTTC.

The DNA for the CDR3 is TGTGCCAGCAGTTTACTAGGGGTGGGCACTGAAGCTTTCTTT. Translating gives CASSLLGVGTEAFF. The chain joins TRBV27 to TRBJ1-1, with D tentatively TRBD1 (5 bases). This CDR3 spans 14 amino acids. Germline CDR1 is MNHEY and CDR2 is SMNVEV (reference sequence). Trimming took off 2 bases at V and 4 bases at J, with 11 bases between the two ends.

CDR3: CASSIYGTASTDTQYF. The DNA of the CDR3 is TGTGCCAGTAGTATTTACGGGACAGCTAGCACAGATACGCAGTATTTT. The rearrangement links TRBV19 to TRBJ2-3; TRBD1 matches at 7 bases. The CDR3 runs to 16 residues. The trim removed 3 bases at V and 0 bases at J, leaving 6 bases unmatched. The germline V gene encodes CDR1 LNHDA and CDR2 SQIVND (reference sequence).

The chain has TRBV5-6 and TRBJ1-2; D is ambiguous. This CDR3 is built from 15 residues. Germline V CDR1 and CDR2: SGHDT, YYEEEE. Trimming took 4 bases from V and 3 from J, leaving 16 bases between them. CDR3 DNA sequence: TGTGCCAGCAGCCCGGAGGTCAGGCCCCACTATGGCTACACCTTC. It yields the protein CASSPEVRPHYGYTF.

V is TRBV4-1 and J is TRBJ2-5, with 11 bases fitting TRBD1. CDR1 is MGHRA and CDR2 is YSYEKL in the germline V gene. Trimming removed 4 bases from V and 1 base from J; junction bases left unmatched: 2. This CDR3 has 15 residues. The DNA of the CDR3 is TGCGCCAGCAGCCGGGGACAGGGGGTCCAAGAGACCCAGTACTTC. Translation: CASSRGQGVQETQYF.